Listed below are T cell receptor beta chains from one sample, sequenced in a study of T cell responses to AZD1222 COVID-19 vaccine. The protocol was immunoSEQ multiplex PCR, while the TCRdb copy is restricted to in-frame clones and leaves out a portion. This sample has about 130,000 clones, with approximately 91% found just once. Specimen: peripheral blood, collected 28 days after the second AZD1222 dose. These receptors came from an adult who received the AZD1222 COVID-19 vaccine. The conserved cysteine and the conserved F or W are not part of the CDR3 here. Only some rows state a clone size, as once, few, many or a class for expanded clones.

>TRBJ1-5|TRBV5-1|.
ASSTGTGGQPQH
>TRBJ2-2|TRBV6-5|.
ASSPGDTGELF
>TRBJ2-5|TRBV5-3|.
ARTLAGAKETQY
>TRBJ1-1|TRBV6-5|once
ASRDRPMNTEAF
>TRBJ1-3|TRBV9|.
ASSVEGQASGNTIY
>TRBJ1-2|TRBV6-2/TRBV6-3|.
ASSSAFGGYT
>TRBJ2-6|TRBV19|.
ASSLGGSIGVSGANVLT
>TRBJ2-7|TRBV4-2|once
ASSQVQDGYEQY
>TRBJ2-7|TRBV11-1|.
ASSLGTGEFHEQY
>TRBJ2-2|TRBV7-9|.
ASSLYRPNTGELF
>TRBJ2-1|TRBV18|.
ASSPPNPGENNEQF
>TRBJ2-7|TRBV6-4|.
AKRQQGWTYEQY
>TRBJ1-4|TRBV7-9|.
ASSSDLNEKLF
>TRBJ2-1|TRBV19|.
ASSIDRWTNNEQF
>TRBJ2-3|TRBV7-2|.
ASSLGSRGHTDTQY
>TRBJ2-2|TRBV9|.
ASQWANTGELF
>TRBJ1-2|TRBV19|.
ASSIVVQDYGYT
>TRBJ1-5|TRBV4-1|.
ASSQVREQGQH
>TRBJ1-5|TRBV19|.
ASSRGTGNSNQPQH
>TRBJ1-4|TRBV30|.
AWSVTGGEKLF
>TRBJ1-3|TRBV5-1|once
ATAEEGAGGNTIY
>TRBJ2-7|TRBV11-2|.
ASSPLETGVDEQY
>TRBJ2-3|TRBV7-7|.
ASSLVGTGTDTQY
>TRBJ1-2|TRBV4-1|.
ASSRAGQGYYGYT
>TRBJ2-7|TRBV3-1/TRBV3-2|.
ASSHRQGSSYEQY
>TRBJ2-1|TRBV5-1|.
ASSFFGTGNNEQF
>TRBJ1-4|TRBV27|.
ASRQGNEKLF